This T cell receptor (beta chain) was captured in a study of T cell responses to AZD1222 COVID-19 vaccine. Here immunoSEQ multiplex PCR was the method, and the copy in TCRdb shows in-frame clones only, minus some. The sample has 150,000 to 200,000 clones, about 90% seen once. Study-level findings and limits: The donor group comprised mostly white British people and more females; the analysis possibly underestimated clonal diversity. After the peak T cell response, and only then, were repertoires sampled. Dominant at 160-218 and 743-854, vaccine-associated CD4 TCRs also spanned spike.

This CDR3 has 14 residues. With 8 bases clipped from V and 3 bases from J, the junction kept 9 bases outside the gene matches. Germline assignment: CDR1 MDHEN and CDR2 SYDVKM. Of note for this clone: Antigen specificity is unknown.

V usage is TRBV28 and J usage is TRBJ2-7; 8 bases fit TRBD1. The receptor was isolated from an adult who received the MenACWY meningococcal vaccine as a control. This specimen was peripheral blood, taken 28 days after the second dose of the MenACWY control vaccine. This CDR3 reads CASRASGQGYEQYF. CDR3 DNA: TGTGCCAGCCGTGCTTCCGGACAGGGCTACGAGCAGTACTTC.